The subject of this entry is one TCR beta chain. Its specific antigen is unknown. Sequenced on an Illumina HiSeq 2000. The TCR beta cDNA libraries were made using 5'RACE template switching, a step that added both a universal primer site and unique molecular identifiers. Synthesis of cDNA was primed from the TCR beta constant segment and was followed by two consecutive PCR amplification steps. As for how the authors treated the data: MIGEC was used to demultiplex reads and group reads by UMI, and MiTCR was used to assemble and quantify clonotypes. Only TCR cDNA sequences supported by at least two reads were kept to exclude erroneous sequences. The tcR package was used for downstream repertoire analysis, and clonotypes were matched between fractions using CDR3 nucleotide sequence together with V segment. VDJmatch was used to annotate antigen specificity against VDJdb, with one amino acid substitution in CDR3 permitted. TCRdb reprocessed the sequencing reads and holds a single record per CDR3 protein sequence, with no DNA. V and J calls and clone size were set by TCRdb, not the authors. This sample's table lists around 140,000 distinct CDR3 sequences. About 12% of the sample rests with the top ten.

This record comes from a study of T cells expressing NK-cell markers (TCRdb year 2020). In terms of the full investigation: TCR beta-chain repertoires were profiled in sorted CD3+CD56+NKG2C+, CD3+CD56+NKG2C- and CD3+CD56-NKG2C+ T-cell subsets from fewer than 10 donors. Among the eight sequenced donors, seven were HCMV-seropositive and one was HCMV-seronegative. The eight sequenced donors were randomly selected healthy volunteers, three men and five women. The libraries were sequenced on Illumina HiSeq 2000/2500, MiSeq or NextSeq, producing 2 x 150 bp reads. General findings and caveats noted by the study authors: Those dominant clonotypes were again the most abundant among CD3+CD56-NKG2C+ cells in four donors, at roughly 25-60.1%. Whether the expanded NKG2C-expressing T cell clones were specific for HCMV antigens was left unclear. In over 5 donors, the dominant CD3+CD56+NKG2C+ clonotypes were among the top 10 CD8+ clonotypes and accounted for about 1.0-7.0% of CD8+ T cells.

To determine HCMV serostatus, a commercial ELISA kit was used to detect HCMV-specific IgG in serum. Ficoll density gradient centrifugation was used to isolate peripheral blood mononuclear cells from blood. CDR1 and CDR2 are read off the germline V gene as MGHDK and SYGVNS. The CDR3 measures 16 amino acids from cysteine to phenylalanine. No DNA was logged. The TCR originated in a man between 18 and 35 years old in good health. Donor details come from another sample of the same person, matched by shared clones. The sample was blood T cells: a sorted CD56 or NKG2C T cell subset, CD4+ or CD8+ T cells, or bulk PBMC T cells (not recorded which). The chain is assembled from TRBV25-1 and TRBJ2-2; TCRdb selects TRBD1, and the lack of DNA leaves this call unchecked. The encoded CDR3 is CASSSWTVKDTGELFF.